The clone carrying this T cell receptor beta chain has just a few counts. Its target is not known. The data were taken from a study of fetal regulatory T cell absence and autoimmunity. Study-wide context: Exocrine pancreas autoimmunity occurred in IPEX patients lacking clinical diabetes. General study findings and limits: In IPEX syndrome, oligoclonal enrichment was read as supporting prenatal antigen-driven autoimmunity in the pancreas. Pancreas TCRs were oligoclonally enriched versus cord blood, some clones over 95-fold.

Sequencing was at survey level. Libraries were prepared by immunoSEQ multiplex PCR; TCRdb keeps only in-frame clonotypes and omits some of them. The sample carries about 50,000 clones, about 80% recorded once. This CDR3 comprises 13 residues. CDR1 and CDR2 (germline): MNHEY, SVGAGI. V was cut by 4 bases and J by 6 bases, with 12 bases left in between. The source material was cord blood. This sequence originates from a newborn boy with IPEX syndrome. This rearrangement joins TRBV6-5 to TRBJ1-1, with D possibly matching TRBD1 (5 bases). Here the CDR3 reads CASSLPGGAEAFF. The CDR3 coding sequence is TGTGCCAGCAGTTTGCCGGGGGGGGCTGAAGCTTTCTTT.